The 14 T cell receptor beta chains in this list originate from one sample, sequenced in a study of T-cell memory formation after mild COVID-19. One entry per CDR3 protein results from TCRdb running MiXCR on the 5' RACE reads. The table includes 300,000 to 400,000 distinct CDR3 sequences, more than 15% detected once. The sequencing sample was made of PBMCs or a T cell subset sorted from them (not recorded which). These receptors all stem from a man aged 18 to 30 who had mild COVID-19 (a few samples of this study predate the infection). Cell type and time point are not known.

The sample holds many counts of this clonotype. This chain uses TRBV27 with TRBJ1-2; D might be TRBD1 (5 bases). The V gene lost 0 bases and the J gene lost 4 bases, with 9 bases spanning the gap. This CDR3 contains 14 residues. CDR1 is MNHEY, CDR2 SMNVEV, per germline (reference sequence). CDR3 in DNA: TGTGCCAGCAGTTTATCGGGGGAAAGCTATGGCTACACCTTC. Residues: CASSLSGESYGYTF.

This clonotype was found a few times. An end of the junction does not agree with germline; a read error may underlie this. The gene calls are TRBV20-1 and TRBJ2-5; D unclear. The CDR3 is 13 amino acids. The germline gives CDR1 DFQATT, CDR2 SNEGSKA (reference sequence). In DNA form, the CDR3 reads TGCAGTGCTCGAGACTCTTCCCGAGAGACCCAGTACTTC. Its translation is CSARDSSRETQYF.

The genes are TRBV2 and TRBJ1-2, with TRBD1 identical over 7 bases. CDR1 is SNHLY, CDR2 FYNNEI, per germline. The CDR3 is 13 amino acids. V lost 8 bases to trimming and J lost 4 bases; unmatched junction nucleotides: 7. The CDR3 spells CASARDSSYGYTF. The CDR3 nucleotides read TGTGCCAGCGCACGGGACAGCAGCTATGGCTACACCTTC.

The chain has TRBV12-3 or TRBV12-4 and TRBJ2-5; 8 bases are shared with TRBD1. V lost 6 bases, J lost 0 bases, and 3 bases stayed unmatched. The CDR3 covers 14 residues. The CDR3 here is CASSWTGNQETQYF. CDR3 nucleotide sequence: TGTGCCAGCAGCTGGACAGGGAACCAAGAGACCCAGTACTTC.

The genes are TRBV12-3 or TRBV12-4 and TRBJ1-2; D remains unclear. This CDR3 contains 13 residues. With 5 bases removed from V and 4 bases from J, the gap between germline ends came to 11 bases. CDR3 in DNA: TGTGCCAGCAGTATAGTTTCCCCCTATGGCTACACCTTC. Translating it yields CASSIVSPYGYTF.

This clonotype was seen ten or more times. The genes are TRBV4-1 and TRBJ2-5; no clear D gene. V lost 1 base to trimming and J lost 5 bases, with 14 bases between them. The CDR3 loop spans 15 amino acids. From germline, CDR1 is MGHRA and CDR2 YSYEKL. The CDR3, as DNA: TGCGCCAGCAGCCAAGCTGGGTTCGGTTCGGAGACCCAGTACTTC. Encoded protein: CASSQAGFGSETQYF.

This chain joins TRBV19 and TRBJ2-1; 10 bases match TRBD2. The CDR3 loop spans 16 amino acids. Germline CDR1 and CDR2: LNHDA and SQIVND (reference sequence). With V trimmed by 6 bases and J by 3 bases, 8 bases remained unmatched. CDR3 protein: CASSMRLAGVYNEQFF. The CDR3 DNA sequence: TGTGCCAGTAGCATGAGGCTAGCGGGGGTCTACAATGAGCAGTTCTTC.

The chain links TRBV12-3 or TRBV12-4 to TRBJ1-4, with TRBD1 as a possible D gene (6 bases). V was cut by 6 bases and J by 7 bases, with 15 bases left in between. This CDR3 contains 14 residues. This CDR3 reads CASRQTGIGEKLFF. CDR3 bases: TGTGCCAGCAGACAAACAGGGATTGGTGAAAAACTGTTTTTT.

This rearrangement joins TRBV9 to TRBJ2-6; 8 nucleotides agree with TRBD1. The CDR3 has 15 residues. Trimming cost V 4 bases and J 4 bases; bases outside gene matches: 4. The germline V gene has CDR1 SGDLS and CDR2 YYNGEE. The CDR3, as DNA: TGTGCCAGCAGCCAGACAGGGGTCGGGGCCAACGTCCTGACTTTC. Translating gives CASSQTGVGANVLTF.

The gene calls are TRBV4-3 and TRBJ2-7; 7 positions agree with TRBD1. CDR1 is LGHNA, CDR2 YSLEER, per germline. With 0 bases clipped from V and 4 bases from J, the junction kept 3 bases outside the gene matches. This CDR3 comprises 14 residues. CDR3 in amino acids: CASSQDRGNYEQYV. In DNA form, the CDR3 reads TGCGCCAGCAGCCAAGACAGGGGGAATTACGAGCAGTACGTC.

The table lists this clonotype with many counts. The chain joins TRBV3-1 to TRBJ1-1, with D perhaps TRBD1 (6 bases). V was shortened by 1 base and J by 8 bases, with 17 bases between the two germline ends. This CDR3 is 15 amino acids long. From germline, CDR1 is LGHDT and CDR2 YNNKEL (reference sequence). CDR3 nucleotides: TGTGCCAGCAGCCAAGTGCCCACAGGACAGCCCGAAGCTTTCTTT. It translates to CASSQVPTGQPEAFF. Looking up the rest from reference TRBV3-1 and TRBJ1-1 gives the full variable domain: DTAVSQTPKYLVTQMGNDKSIKCEQNLGHDTMYWYKQDSKKFLKIMFSYNNKELIINETVPNRFSPKSPDKAHLNLHINSLELGDSAVYFCASSQVPTGQPEAFFGQGTRLTVV.

This clonotype has just a few counts. J is TRBJ2-7 and V is TRBV19; 8 bases align to TRBD1. CDR1 is LNHDA, CDR2 SQIVND, per germline (reference sequence). The junction had 13 bases not matched to a gene; V was cut back by 3 bases and J by 3 bases. The CDR3 totals 17 residues. This chain's CDR3 is CASSIYGGTGRHYEQYF. CDR3 coding DNA: TGTGCCAGTAGTATTTATGGGGGGACAGGCCGACACTACGAGCAGTACTTC. The whole variable domain, filled in from reference TRBV19 and TRBJ2-7, reads DGGITQSPKYLFRKEGQNVTLSCEQNLNHDAMYWYRQDPGQGLRLIYYSQIVNDFQKGDIAEGYSVSREKKESFPLTVTSAQKNPTAFYLCASSIYGGTGRHYEQYFGPGTRLTVT.

This clonotype was recorded a few times. The rearrangement uses TRBV10-3 and TRBJ2-3; D ambiguous. Trimming cost V 3 bases and J 3 bases, with 10 bases left between them. The germline CDR1 and CDR2 sequences are ENHRY and SYGVKD. The CDR3 is 14 residues long. The CDR3 DNA follows: TGTGCCATCAGTGACAGGTTGGGGACAGATACGCAGTATTTT. The encoded protein is CAISDRLGTDTQYF.

The sample holds a few counts of this clonotype. This chain joins TRBV7-2 and TRBJ2-5; unclear D gene. The CDR3 totals 14 residues. V was trimmed by 2 bases and J by 2 bases, leaving 9 bases between them. Germline V gene lookup returns CDR1 SGHTA and CDR2 FQGNSA. The CDR3 coding sequence is TGTGCCAGCAGCTTAAGGCCAGTACAAGAGACCCAGTACTTC. Protein sequence: CASSLRPVQETQYF.